This T cell receptor (beta chain) was observed in a study of T cell clones after liver transplantation. This table comes from immunoSEQ multiplex PCR, and its TCRdb copy is limited to in-frame clones, with some not included. The sample includes around 26,000 clones, almost 70% seen only once; the top ten take approximately 3%. CDR1 and CDR2 (germline): PRHDT, FYEKMQ (reference sequence). This CDR3 is 17 amino acids long. The germline V and J ends were trimmed by 4 bases and 5 bases, with 22 bases remaining between them. The clonotype was recovered from a human donor who received a liver transplant. The sample in question was CD4+ T cells from blood, obtained before liver transplant. The chain employs TRBV13 and TRBJ2-3; D possibly matches TRBD1 or TRBD2 (6 bases each). The CDR3 loop is CASSSGPGSKGGDTQYF. Written as DNA, the CDR3 is TGTGCCAGCAGCTCTGGTCCGGGGTCTAAGGGGGGAGATACGCAGTATTTT.